The rows below give T cell receptor beta chains drawn from one sample of a study of blood T cell repertoires in COVID-19. The table came from immunoSEQ multiplex PCR; TCRdb's copy has only in-frame clones and leaves some out. The data hold 250,000 or so clones, with more than 70% observed a single time. The sequenced material came from peripheral blood. The receptors shown here come from a woman aged 30 to 39 with COVID-19, enrolled during active disease. Both conserved end residues are part of each CDR3. The D gene is left open where the match is weak. Where a row states a size, it is once, few, many or the class of an expanded clone; other rows omit it.

TRBV6-2/TRBV6-3,TRBD1,TRBJ1-5,17,NA,TGTGCCAGCAGTTACGGGACAGGGAAAGTGGGCAATCAGCCCCAGCATTTT,CASSYGTGKVGNQPQHF
TRBV5-8,TRBD2,TRBJ2-2,16,few,TGTGCCAGCAGCCAGGGACTAGCGGAGGGGACCGGGGAGCTGTTTTTT,CASSQGLAEGTGELFF
TRBV5-1,NA,TRBJ2-1,13,NA,TGCGCCAGCAGCGACTCCCATGGCCTTGGGCAGTTCTTC,CASSDSHGLGQFF
TRBV2,NA,TRBJ1-4,17,once,TGTGCCAGCAGTGTTATTCCTGTTGCCTATACTAATGAAAAACTGTTTTTT,CASSVIPVAYTNEKLFF
TRBV19,NA,TRBJ1-2,14,NA,TGTGCCAGTAGTCCCGACAGGTCTTCCTATGGCTACACCTTC,CASSPDRSSYGYTF
TRBV6-2/TRBV6-3,NA,TRBJ1-5,15,once,TGTGCCAGCAGTCAAAGCGGGACCGCGTATCAGCCCCAGCATTTT,CASSQSGTAYQPQHF
TRBV15,NA,TRBJ1-1,15,NA,TGTGCCACCAGCAGAGAGGGGGGGTACGGCACTGAAGCTTTCTTT,CATSREGGYGTEAFF
TRBV11-2,NA,TRBJ1-2,13,many,TGTGCCAGCAGCCCGGGGGGCTCGGGTGGCTACACCTTC,CASSPGGSGGYTF
TRBV6-6,TRBD1,TRBJ2-4,19,NA,TGTGCCAGCAGTCCCCGGGACAGGGGATATAATTTAGCCAAAAACATTCAGTACTTC,CASSPRDRGYNLAKNIQYF
TRBV6-5,NA,TRBJ2-7,15,NA,TGTGCCAGCACAACACGCGGAGGAAGCTCCTACGAGCAGTACTTC,CASTTRGGSSYEQYF
TRBV29-1,TRBD2,TRBJ2-5,16,NA,TGCAGCGTTAAGGGACTAGCGGGAGCGAGCCAAGAGACCCAGTACTTC,CSVKGLAGASQETQYF
TRBV7-2,NA,TRBJ1-1,13,NA,TGTGCCAGCAGTCCCCGGGGAAGGACTGAAGCTTTCTTT,CASSPRGRTEAFF
TRBV7-9,NA,TRBJ2-2,12,NA,TGTGCCAGCAGTCTTAGTCACGAAGAGCTGTTTTTT,CASSLSHEELFF
TRBV15,NA,TRBJ2-1,15,NA,TGTGCCACCAGCAGAGAAATTACTGGGGGGAATGAGCAGTTCTTC,CATSREITGGNEQFF
TRBV11-2,NA,TRBJ1-6,15,few,TGTGCCAGCAGCCTAGCGGACAGAGGGAATTCACCCCTCCACTTT,CASSLADRGNSPLHF
TRBV9,TRBD2,TRBJ2-5,15,NA,TGTGCCAGCAGCGTAGCCGGGAGGAACCAAGAGACCCAGTACTTC,CASSVAGRNQETQYF
TRBV6-6,NA,TRBJ1-1,15,NA,TGTGCCAGCAGTTACTCCCTCAGGGAGAACACTGAAGCTTTCTTT,CASSYSLRENTEAFF
TRBV19,TRBD1,TRBJ2-1,14,NA,TGTGCCAGTAGTATAAGGACAGGGATCAATGAGCAGTTCTTC,CASSIRTGINEQFF
TRBV29-1,TRBD1,TRBJ2-1,14,NA,TGCAGCGTGACAACGGACAGGACGGTTGATGAGCAGTTCTTC,CSVTTDRTVDEQFF
TRBV5-4,NA,TRBJ2-7,13,NA,TGTGCCAGCAGCCACGGGAGTCCCTACGAGCAGTACTTC,CASSHGSPYEQYF
TRBV11-2,NA,TRBJ1-2,14,NA,TGTGCCAGCAGCCCTAAACTACAGGAATCTGGCTACACCTTC,CASSPKLQESGYTF
TRBV29-1,NA,TRBJ2-3,15,NA,TGCAGCGCGCTTGGGATGGGGGCGAGCACAGATACGCAGTATTTT,CSALGMGASTDTQYF
TRBV18,TRBD2,TRBJ2-3,17,NA,TGTGCCAGCTCACCATTTGGTGGCGGGAGAGGAGAAGATACGCAGTATTTT,CASSPFGGGRGEDTQYF
TRBV4-1,NA,TRBJ1-6,12,NA,TGCGCCAGCAGCCTCAATAATTCACCCCTCCACTTT,CASSLNNSPLHF
TRBV2,NA,TRBJ1-6,16,NA,TGTGCCAGCAATGGGCAGACCTACTCCTATAATTCACCCCTCCACTTT,CASNGQTYSYNSPLHF
TRBV6-6,TRBD1,TRBJ2-7,14,NA,TGTGCCAGCAGTTACCGGGACAGGGACTCCGAGCAGTACTTC,CASSYRDRDSEQYF
TRBV24-1,TRBD1,TRBJ1-3,16,NA,TGTGCCACCAGCGGGGACAGGCCTAGCACTGGAAACACCATATATTTT,CATSGDRPSTGNTIYF
TRBV7-9,NA,TRBJ2-5,15,NA,TGTGCCAGCAGCTTTGCGCCAGGGGCGCAAGAGACCCAGTACTTC,CASSFAPGAQETQYF
TRBV7-9,TRBD2,TRBJ2-3,15,NA,TGTGCCAGCAGCGGGAGAGGGACTACCACAGATACGCAGTATTTT,CASSGRGTTTDTQYF